The T cell receptor (beta chain) described here comes from a study of T cell responses to AZD1222 COVID-19 vaccine. TCRdb's copy holds only in-frame clones and misses some; the assay was immunoSEQ multiplex PCR. The repertoire holds 110,000 or so clones, with more than 70% as singletons. General study points: Just a handful of AZD1222 recipients were seropositive at baseline.

CDR3 length: 12 amino acids. V lost 6 bases and J lost 8, with 11 bases in between. In germline, CDR1 is ENHRY, CDR2 SYGVKD. In regard to this clone: Its cognate antigen is unknown.

This sequence originates from an adult who received the AZD1222 COVID-19 vaccine. Here the sequenced sample was peripheral blood, taken 28 days after the second AZD1222 dose. The chain is built from TRBV10-3 and TRBJ1-5; a weak D match, TRBD1 (6 bases). The CDR3 protein is CAIRGGREPQHF. CDR3 DNA: TGTGCCATCAGAGGGGGACGAGAGCCCCAGCATTTT.